This TCR beta chain was captured in a study of T cell repertoires in cytomegalovirus infection. At the level of the study: CMV epitopes used comprised recently identified HLA-C-restricted ones and well-studied HLA-B-restricted ones. Shared public TCR beta signatures pointed to both CMV infection and a matching HLA type. Study-wide results and caveats: Clonotype analysis showed dominance of the ex vivo response by HLA-C-restricted CMV-specific TCR beta clonotypes. Frequencies of public TCR beta families were cumulated, and this identified carriers of CMV plus the relevant HLA.

This clonotype was detected many times. The antigen remains unidentified. The junction does not match germline at one end; this may be a read error. The CDR3 totals 14 residues. Germline V gene lookup returns CDR1 SGHDN and CDR2 FVKESK. Using its own MiXCR run on the reads, TCRdb lists one record per CDR3 protein. The table has approximately 1,000,000 distinct CDR3 sequences, 30% to 40% seen once; the top ten hold 13%. The source of this sequence is a human donor in good health (CMV status not recorded). Some clones in this sample may be carry-over from other donors' samples. The chain joins TRBV14 to TRBJ1-2; 7 nucleotides agree with TRBD1. The starting material was cultured CD8+ T cells from PBMCs, obtained from culture after CMV antigen stimulation. The CDR3 here is CASSQGQGGYGYTF. CDR3 bases: TGCGCCAGCAGCCAAGGTCAGGGGGGCTATGGCTACACCTTC.